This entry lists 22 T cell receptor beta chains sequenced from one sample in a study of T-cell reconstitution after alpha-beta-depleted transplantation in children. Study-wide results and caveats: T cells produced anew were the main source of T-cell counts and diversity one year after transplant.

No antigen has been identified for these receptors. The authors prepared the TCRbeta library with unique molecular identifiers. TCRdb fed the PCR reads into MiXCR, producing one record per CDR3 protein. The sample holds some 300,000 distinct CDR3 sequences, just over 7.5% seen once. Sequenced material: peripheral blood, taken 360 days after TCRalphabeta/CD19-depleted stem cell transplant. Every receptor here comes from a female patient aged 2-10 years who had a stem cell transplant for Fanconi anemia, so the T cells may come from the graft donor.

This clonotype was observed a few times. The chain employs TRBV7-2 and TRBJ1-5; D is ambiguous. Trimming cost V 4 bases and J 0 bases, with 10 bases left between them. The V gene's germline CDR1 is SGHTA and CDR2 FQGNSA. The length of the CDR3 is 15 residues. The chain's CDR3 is CASSSGLYSNQPQHF. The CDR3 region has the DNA TGTGCCAGCAGCTCGGGTCTCTATAGCAATCAGCCCCAGCATTTT.

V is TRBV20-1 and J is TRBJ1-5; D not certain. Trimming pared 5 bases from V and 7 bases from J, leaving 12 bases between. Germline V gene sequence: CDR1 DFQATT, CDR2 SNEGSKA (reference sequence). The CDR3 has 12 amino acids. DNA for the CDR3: TGCAGTGCTCGATCGTCTCTCCAGCCCCAGCATTTT. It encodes CSARSSLQPQHF.

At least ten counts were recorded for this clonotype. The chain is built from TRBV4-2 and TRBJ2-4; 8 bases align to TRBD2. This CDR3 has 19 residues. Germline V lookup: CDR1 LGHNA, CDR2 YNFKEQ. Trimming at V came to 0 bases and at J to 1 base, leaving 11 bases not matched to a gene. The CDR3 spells CASSQDPSGHEGAKNIQYF. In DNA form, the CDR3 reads TGTGCCAGCAGCCAAGATCCTAGCGGGCATGAGGGGGCCAAAAACATTCAGTACTTC.

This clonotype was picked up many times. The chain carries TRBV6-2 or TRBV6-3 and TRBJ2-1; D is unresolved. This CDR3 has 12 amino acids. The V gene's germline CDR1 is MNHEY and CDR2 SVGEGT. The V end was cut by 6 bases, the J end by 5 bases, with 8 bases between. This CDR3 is CASRLRNNEQFF. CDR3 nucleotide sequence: TGTGCCAGCAGATTAAGGAACAATGAGCAGTTCTTC.

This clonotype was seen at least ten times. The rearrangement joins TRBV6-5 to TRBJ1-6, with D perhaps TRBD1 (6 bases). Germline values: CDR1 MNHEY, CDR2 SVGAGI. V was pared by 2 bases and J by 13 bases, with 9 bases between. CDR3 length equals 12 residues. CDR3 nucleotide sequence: TGTGCCAGCAGTTACACAGGGTATCCCCTCCACTTT. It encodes CASSYTGYPLHF.

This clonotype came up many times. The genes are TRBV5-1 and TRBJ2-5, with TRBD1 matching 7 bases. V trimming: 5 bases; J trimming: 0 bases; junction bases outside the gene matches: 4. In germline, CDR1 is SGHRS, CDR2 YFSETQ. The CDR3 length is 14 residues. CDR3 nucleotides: TGCGCCAGCAGACTGGACAGGTACCAAGAGACCCAGTACTTC. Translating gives CASRLDRYQETQYF. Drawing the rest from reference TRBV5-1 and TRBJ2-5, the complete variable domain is KAGVTQTPRYLIKTRGQQVTLSCSPISGHRSVSWYQQTPGQGLQFLFEYFSETQRNKGNFPGRFSGRQFSNSRSEMNVSTLELGDSALYLCASRLDRYQETQYFGPGTRLLVL.

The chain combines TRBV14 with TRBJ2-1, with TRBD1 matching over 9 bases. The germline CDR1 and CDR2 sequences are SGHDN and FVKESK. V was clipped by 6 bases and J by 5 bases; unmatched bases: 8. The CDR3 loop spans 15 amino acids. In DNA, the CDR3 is TGTGCCAGCAGACCCCGGGACAGGGTGGACAATGAGCAGTTCTTC. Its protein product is CASRPRDRVDNEQFF.

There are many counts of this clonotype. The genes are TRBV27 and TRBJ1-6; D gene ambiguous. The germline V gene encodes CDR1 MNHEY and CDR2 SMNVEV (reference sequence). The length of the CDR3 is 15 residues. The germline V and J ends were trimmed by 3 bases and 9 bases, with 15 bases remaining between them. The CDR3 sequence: CASSLFDPRSSPLHF. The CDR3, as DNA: TGTGCCAGCAGTTTGTTTGACCCGAGGAGTTCACCCCTCCACTTT.

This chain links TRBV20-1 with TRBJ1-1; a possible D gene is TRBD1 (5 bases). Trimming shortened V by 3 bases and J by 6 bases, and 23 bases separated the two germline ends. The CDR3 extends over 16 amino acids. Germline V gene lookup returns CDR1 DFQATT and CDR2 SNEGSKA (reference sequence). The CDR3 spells CSASWGLGAIYPEAFF. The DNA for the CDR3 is TGCAGTGCTAGTTGGGGCCTCGGGGCAATTTACCCTGAAGCTTTCTTT.

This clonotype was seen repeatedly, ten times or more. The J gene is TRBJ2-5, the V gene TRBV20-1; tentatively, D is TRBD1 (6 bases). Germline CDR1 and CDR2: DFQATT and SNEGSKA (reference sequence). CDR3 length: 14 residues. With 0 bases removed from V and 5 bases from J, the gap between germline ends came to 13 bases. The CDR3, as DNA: TGCAGTGCTAGAGAGCCAGGGGTTGAGGAGACCCAGTACTTC. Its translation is CSAREPGVEETQYF.

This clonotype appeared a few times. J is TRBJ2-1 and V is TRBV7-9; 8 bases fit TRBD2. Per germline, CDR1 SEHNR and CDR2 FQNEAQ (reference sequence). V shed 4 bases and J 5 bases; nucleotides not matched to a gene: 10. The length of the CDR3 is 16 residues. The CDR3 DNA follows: TGTGCCAGCAGCTCCTCAAGCGGGGGCCCGAACAATGAGCAGTTCTTC. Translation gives CASSSSSGGPNNEQFF.

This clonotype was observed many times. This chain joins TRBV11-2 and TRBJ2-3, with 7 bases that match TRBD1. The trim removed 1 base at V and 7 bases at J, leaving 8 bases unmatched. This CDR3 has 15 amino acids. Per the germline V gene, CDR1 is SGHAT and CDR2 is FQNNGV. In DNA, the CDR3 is TGTGCCAGCAGCTTAGGTAGCTCAGGGGGAAATACGCAGTATTTT. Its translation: CASSLGSSGGNTQYF.

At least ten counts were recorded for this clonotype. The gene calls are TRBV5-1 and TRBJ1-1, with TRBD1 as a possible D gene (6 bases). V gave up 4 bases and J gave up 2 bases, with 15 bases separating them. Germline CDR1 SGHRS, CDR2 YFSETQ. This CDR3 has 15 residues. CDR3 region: CASSQQGPGNTEAFF. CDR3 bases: TGCGCCAGCAGCCAACAGGGCCCTGGCAACACTGAAGCTTTCTTT.

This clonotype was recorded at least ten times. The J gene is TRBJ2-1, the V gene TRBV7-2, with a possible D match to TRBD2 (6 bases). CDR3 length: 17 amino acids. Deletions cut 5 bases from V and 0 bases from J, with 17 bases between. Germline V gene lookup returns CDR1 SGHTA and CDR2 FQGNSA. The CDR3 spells CASSVQEGPGSYNEQFF. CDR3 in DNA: TGTGCCAGCAGCGTACAGGAGGGGCCCGGCTCCTACAATGAGCAGTTCTTC.

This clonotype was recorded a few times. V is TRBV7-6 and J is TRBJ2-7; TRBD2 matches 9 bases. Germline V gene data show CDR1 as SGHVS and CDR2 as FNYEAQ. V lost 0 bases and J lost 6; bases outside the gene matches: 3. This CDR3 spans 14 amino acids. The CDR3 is CASSLAEGLAEQYF. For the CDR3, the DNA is TGTGCCAGCAGCTTAGCGGAGGGACTAGCCGAGCAGTACTTC.

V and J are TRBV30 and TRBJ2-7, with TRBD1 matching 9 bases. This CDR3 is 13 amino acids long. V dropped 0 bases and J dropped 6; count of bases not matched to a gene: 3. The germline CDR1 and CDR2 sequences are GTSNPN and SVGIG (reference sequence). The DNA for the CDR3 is TGTGCCTGGAGTGTACGGACAGGGGTCGAGCAGTACTTC. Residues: CAWSVRTGVEQYF.

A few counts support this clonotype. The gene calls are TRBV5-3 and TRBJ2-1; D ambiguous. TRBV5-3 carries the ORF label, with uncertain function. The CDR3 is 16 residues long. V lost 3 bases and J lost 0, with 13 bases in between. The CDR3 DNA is TGTGCCAGAAGCTCTATCACATCGAGCTCCTACAATGAGCAGTTCTTC. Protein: CARSSITSSSYNEQFF.

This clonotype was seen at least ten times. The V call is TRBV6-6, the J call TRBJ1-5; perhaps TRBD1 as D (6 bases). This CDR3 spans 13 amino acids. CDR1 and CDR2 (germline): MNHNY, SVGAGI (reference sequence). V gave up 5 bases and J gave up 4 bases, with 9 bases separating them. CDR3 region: CASSGQRNQPQHF. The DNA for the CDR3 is TGTGCCAGCAGTGGACAGAGAAATCAGCCCCAGCATTTT.

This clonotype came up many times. CDR3 loop: CASSQEEGASSYNEQFF. Here the CDR3 DNA reads TGTGCCAGCAGCCAAGAGGAGGGGGCGTCCTCCTACAATGAGCAGTTCTTC. V and J are TRBV4-2 and TRBJ2-1; tentative D call: TRBD1 (7 bases). Germline assignment: CDR1 LGHNA and CDR2 YNFKEQ. This CDR3 has 17 residues. Trimming shortened V by 0 bases and J by 0 bases, and 12 bases separated the two germline ends.

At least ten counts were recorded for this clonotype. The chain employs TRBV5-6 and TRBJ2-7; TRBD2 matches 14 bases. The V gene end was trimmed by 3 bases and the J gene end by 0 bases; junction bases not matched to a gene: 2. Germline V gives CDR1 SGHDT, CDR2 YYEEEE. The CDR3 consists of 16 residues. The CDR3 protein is CASSWGLAGVSYEQYF. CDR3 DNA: TGTGCCAGCAGCTGGGGACTAGCGGGAGTCTCCTACGAGCAGTACTTC.

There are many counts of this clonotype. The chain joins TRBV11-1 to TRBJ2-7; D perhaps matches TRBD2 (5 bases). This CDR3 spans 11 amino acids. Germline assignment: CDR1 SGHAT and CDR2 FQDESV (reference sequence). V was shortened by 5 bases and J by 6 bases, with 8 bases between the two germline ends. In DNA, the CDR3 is TGTGCCAGCAGCCTCCGGGGCGAGCAGTACTTC. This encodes CASSLRGEQYF.

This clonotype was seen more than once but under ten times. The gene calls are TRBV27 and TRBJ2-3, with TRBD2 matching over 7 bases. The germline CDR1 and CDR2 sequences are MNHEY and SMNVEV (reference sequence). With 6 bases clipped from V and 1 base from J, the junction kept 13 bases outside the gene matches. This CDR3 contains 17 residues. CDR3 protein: CASRLDVGLAGTDTQYF. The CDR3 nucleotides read TGTGCCAGCAGATTGGATGTCGGTCTAGCGGGCACAGATACGCAGTATTTT.